The sequence of this T cell receptor (beta chain) was determined in a study of cytomegalovirus exposure and HLA in healthy donors. The PCR ran on 60 Vbeta and 13 Jbeta primers. Assay used: immunoSEQ multiplex PCR; TCRdb lists only in-frame clones, some missing. Its listing shows about 53,000 clones. About this clone: Its antigen is unknown.

V was shortened by 3 bases and J by 0 bases, with 12 bases between the two germline ends. The CDR3 is 15 amino acids. The germline V gene encodes CDR1 SGHRS and CDR2 YFSETQ. Overall study findings and caveats: Researchers reported in a later analysis that a missense DCLRE1C variant was tied to TCR beta V- and J-gene trimming. Researchers catalogued under 200 TCR beta chains as cytomegalovirus-associated.

This clonotype was sampled from a man aged 18 to 35 in good health and CMV-seropositive. V and J are TRBV5-1 and TRBJ1-1; D might be TRBD1 (6 bases). Sequenced: PBMCs. In DNA, the CDR3 is TGCGCCAGCAGCTCCGCGGGGGCTCTGAACACTGAAGCTTTCTTT. It codes for CASSSAGALNTEAFF.